This record concerns one T cell receptor beta chain sequence. The data stem from a study of blood T cell repertoires in COVID-19. Across the study: Spain, Italy and the United States supplied samples that represented acute and convalescent COVID-19.

Germline CDR1 reads LNHDA; CDR2 reads SQIVND (reference sequence). The CDR3 sequence is 15 residues long. V was pared by 7 bases and J by 6 bases, with 10 bases of the junction left unmatched. In Seattle, patients joined the study during active infection and were tracked longitudinally. As handled by the study authors: Estimates of nucleated cell counts were drawn from the amplification of reference gene primers. Libraries were prepared by immunoSEQ multiplex PCR; TCRdb keeps only in-frame clonotypes and omits some of them. V and J calls plus clone size are reproduced from that table; the DNA served to infer D and trimming. The sample includes over 150,000 clones, about 88% seen only once; the top ten take around 8%.

The rearrangement joins TRBV19 to TRBJ2-2, with 8 bases that match TRBD1. Sequences were obtained from peripheral blood. This TCR was sampled from a woman aged 60-75 years with COVID-19, enrolled during active disease. CDR3 coding DNA: TGTGCCAGTATTGGGGGACAGGAATTCGCCGGGGAGCTGTTTTTT. Protein product: CASIGGQEFAGELFF.